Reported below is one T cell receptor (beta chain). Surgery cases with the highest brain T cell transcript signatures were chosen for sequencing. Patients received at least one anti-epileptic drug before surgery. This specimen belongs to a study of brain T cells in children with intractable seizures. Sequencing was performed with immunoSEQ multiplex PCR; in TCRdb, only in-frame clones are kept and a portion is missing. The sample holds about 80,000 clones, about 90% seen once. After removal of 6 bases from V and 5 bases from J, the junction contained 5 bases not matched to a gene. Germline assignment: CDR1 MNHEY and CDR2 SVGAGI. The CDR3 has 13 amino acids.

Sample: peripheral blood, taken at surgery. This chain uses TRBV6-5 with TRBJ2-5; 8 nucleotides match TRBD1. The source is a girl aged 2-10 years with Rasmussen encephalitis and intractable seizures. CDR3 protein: CASSPDRAETQYF. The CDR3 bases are TGTGCCAGCAGCCCGGACAGGGCGGAGACCCAGTACTTC.